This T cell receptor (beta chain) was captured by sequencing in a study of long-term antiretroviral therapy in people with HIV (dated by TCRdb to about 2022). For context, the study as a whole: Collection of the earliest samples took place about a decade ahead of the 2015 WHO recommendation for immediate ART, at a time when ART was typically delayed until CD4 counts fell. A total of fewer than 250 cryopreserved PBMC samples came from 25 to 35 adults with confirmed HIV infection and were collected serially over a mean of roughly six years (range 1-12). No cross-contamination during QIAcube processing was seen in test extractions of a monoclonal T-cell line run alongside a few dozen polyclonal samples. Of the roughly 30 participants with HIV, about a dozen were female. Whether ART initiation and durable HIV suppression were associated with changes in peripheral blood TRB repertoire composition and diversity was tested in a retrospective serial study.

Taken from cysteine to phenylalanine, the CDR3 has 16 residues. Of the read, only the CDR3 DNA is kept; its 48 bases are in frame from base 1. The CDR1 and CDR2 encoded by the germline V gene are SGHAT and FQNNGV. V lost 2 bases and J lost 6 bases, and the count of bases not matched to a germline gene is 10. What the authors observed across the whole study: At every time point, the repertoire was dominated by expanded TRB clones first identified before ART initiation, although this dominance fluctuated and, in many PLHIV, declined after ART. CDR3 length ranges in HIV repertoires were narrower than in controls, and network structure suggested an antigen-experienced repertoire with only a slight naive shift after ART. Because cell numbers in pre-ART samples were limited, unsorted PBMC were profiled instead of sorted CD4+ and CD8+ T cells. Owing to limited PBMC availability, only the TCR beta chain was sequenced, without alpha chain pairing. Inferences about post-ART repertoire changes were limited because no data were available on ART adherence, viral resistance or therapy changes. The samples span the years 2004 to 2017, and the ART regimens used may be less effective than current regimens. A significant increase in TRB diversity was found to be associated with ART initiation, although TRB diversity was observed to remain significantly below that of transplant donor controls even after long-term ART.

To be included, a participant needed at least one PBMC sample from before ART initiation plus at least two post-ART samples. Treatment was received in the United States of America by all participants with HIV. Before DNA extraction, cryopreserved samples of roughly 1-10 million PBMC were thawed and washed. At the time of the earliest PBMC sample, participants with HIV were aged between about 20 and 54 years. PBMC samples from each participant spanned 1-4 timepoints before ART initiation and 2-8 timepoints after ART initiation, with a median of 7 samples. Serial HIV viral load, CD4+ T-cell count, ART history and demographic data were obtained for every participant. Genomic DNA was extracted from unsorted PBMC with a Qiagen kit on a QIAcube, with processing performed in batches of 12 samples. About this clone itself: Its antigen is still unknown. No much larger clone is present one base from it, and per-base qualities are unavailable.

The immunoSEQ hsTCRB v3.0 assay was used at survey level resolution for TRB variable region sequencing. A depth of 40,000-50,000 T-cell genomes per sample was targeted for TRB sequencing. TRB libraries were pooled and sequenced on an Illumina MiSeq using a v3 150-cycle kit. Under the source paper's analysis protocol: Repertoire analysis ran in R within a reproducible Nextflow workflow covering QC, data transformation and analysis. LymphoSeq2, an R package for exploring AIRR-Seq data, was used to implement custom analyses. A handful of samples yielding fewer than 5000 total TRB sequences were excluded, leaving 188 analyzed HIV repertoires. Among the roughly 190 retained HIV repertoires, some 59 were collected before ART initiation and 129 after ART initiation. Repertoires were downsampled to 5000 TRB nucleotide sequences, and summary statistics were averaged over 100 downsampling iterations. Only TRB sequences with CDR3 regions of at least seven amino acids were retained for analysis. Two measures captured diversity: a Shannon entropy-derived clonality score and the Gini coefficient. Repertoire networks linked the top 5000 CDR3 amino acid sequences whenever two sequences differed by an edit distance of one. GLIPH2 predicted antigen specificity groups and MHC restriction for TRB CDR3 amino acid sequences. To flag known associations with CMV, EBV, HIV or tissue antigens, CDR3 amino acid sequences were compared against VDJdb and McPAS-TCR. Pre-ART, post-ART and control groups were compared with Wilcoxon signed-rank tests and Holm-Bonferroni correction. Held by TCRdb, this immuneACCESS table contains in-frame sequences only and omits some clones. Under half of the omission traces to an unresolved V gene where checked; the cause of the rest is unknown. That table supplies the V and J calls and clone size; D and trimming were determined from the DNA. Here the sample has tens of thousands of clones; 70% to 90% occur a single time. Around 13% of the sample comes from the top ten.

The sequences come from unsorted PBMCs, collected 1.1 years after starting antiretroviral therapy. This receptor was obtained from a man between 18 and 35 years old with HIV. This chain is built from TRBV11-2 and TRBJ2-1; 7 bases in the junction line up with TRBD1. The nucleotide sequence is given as TGTGCCAGCAGCTTAAGGGGGCCTAACCCTGGCAATGAGCAGTTCTTC. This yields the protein CASSLRGPNPGNEQFF.